These T cell receptor beta chains were read from a single sample in a study of blood T cells in healthy people across ages. MiXCR was run by TCRdb on the 5' RACE reads, yielding one entry per CDR3 protein. Seen here are fewer than 2,000,000 distinct CDR3 sequences, roughly 32% observed once, and the top ten hold approximately 11%. The specimen was blood. Receptor source: a woman between 25 and 40 years old in good health. Both conserved end residues are part of each CDR3. The D gene is left open where the match is weak. The size of a clone is reported for some rows only, either as once, few or many, or as a class for expanded clones.

CDR3aa: CASSSRLAEEETQYF
CDR3nt: TGCGCCAGCAGCAGCCGGTTGGCGGAGGAAGAGACCCAGTACTTC
j_gene: TRBJ2-5
d_gene: -
abundance: -
v_gene: TRBV10-2

CDR3aa: CSARERGLYNEQFF
CDR3nt: TGCAGTGCCAGGGAGCGGGGCCTCTACAATGAGCAGTTCTTC
j_gene: TRBJ2-1
d_gene: TRBD2
abundance: -
v_gene: TRBV20-1

CDR3aa: CASSPDLSTLEQYF
CDR3nt: TGTGCCAGCAGCCCGGACTTATCCACCCTCGAGCAGTACTTC
j_gene: TRBJ2-7
d_gene: -
abundance: -
v_gene: TRBV5-5

CDR3aa: CASSYSRPGAYNEQFF
CDR3nt: TGTGCCAGCAGTTACTCGAGACCGGGGGCCTACAATGAGCAGTTCTTC
j_gene: TRBJ2-1
d_gene: -
abundance: many
v_gene: TRBV6-2/TRBV6-3

CDR3aa: CSASPPGVETQYF
CDR3nt: TGCAGTGCTAGTCCCCCGGGGGTAGAGACCCAGTACTTC
j_gene: TRBJ2-5
d_gene: -
abundance: -
v_gene: TRBV20-1

CDR3aa: CATWDSSTYEQYF
CDR3nt: TGTGCCACCTGGGACTCCTCAACCTACGAGCAGTACTTC
j_gene: TRBJ2-7
d_gene: -
abundance: -
v_gene: TRBV28

CDR3aa: CASSPGIGFGTEAFF
CDR3nt: TGTGCCAGCAGCCCGGGTATAGGGTTCGGAACTGAAGCTTTCTTT
j_gene: TRBJ1-1
d_gene: -
abundance: -
v_gene: TRBV27

CDR3aa: CASSQDRGNSPLHF
CDR3nt: TGTGCCAGCAGCCAAGACAGGGGTAATTCACCCCTCCACTTT
j_gene: TRBJ1-6
d_gene: -
abundance: many
v_gene: TRBV14

CDR3aa: CASSQTRVSSYGYTF
CDR3nt: TGTGCCAGCAGCCAAACCAGGGTGTCTTCCTATGGCTACACCTTC
j_gene: TRBJ1-2
d_gene: -
abundance: -
v_gene: TRBV3-1

CDR3aa: CSARDPSGRGETRYF
CDR3nt: TGCAGTGCTAGAGACCCTAGCGGGAGGGGGGAGACCCGGTACTTC
j_gene: TRBJ2-5
d_gene: TRBD2
abundance: -
v_gene: TRBV20-1

CDR3aa: CASSDALAGEQFF
CDR3nt: TGTGCCAGCAGTGACGCCCTGGCGGGTGAGCAGTTCTTC
j_gene: TRBJ2-1
d_gene: -
abundance: -
v_gene: TRBV6-4

CDR3aa: CSVDSVEQFF
CDR3nt: TGCAGCGTTGACTCTGTGGAGCAGTTCTTC
j_gene: TRBJ2-1
d_gene: -
abundance: few
v_gene: TRBV29-1

CDR3aa: CASSSELQLDSEYGYTF
CDR3nt: TGTGCCAGCAGCTCCGAGCTGCAGTTGGACTCAGAGTATGGCTACACCTTC
j_gene: TRBJ1-2
d_gene: -
abundance: -
v_gene: TRBV14

CDR3aa: CATQLAGGGGQYF
CDR3nt: TGTGCCACCCAGCTAGCGGGAGGCGGCGGGCAGTACTTC
j_gene: TRBJ2-7
d_gene: TRBD2
abundance: -
v_gene: TRBV10-3

CDR3aa: CASSLTGGGGTEAFF
CDR3nt: TGTGCCAGCAGCTTGACAGGGGGTGGAGGCACTGAAGCTTTCTTT
j_gene: TRBJ1-1
d_gene: TRBD1
abundance: -
v_gene: TRBV7-2

CDR3aa: CASSLDRGIKKTQYF
CDR3nt: TGTGCCAGCAGTCTGGACAGGGGGATTAAAAAGACCCAGTACTTC
j_gene: TRBJ2-5
d_gene: TRBD1
abundance: few
v_gene: TRBV7-9

CDR3aa: CASSKECRCNEKLFF
CDR3nt: TGTGCCAGCAGCAAAGAGTGCCGATGTAATGAAAAACTGTTTTTT
j_gene: TRBJ1-4
d_gene: -
abundance: few
v_gene: TRBV21-1

CDR3aa: CASGLSAEQFF
CDR3nt: TGTGCCAGCGGACTATCTGCTGAGCAGTTCTTC
j_gene: TRBJ2-1
d_gene: -
abundance: -
v_gene: TRBV12-3/TRBV12-4

CDR3aa: CSARAQGASYNEQFF
CDR3nt: TGCAGTGCTAGGGCCCAGGGGGCCTCCTACAATGAGCAGTTCTTC
j_gene: TRBJ2-1
d_gene: TRBD1
abundance: -
v_gene: TRBV20-1

CDR3aa: CAGTPQGIYGYTF
CDR3nt: TGTGCCGGCACCCCCCAGGGAATCTATGGCTACACCTTC
j_gene: TRBJ1-2
d_gene: -
abundance: -
v_gene: TRBV28

CDR3aa: CASSQGQGYETQYF
CDR3nt: TGTGCCAGCAGCCAGGGACAGGGGTATGAGACCCAGTACTTC
j_gene: TRBJ2-5
d_gene: TRBD1
abundance: few
v_gene: TRBV2

CDR3aa: CASSQDLGDSYNEQFF
CDR3nt: TGTGCCAGCAGCCAAGATCTGGGTGACTCCTACAATGAGCAGTTCTTC
j_gene: TRBJ2-1
d_gene: -
abundance: -
v_gene: TRBV3-1

CDR3aa: CASSLTGTTIQFF
CDR3nt: TGTGCCAGCAGCTTAACTGGGACTACAATCCAGTTCTTC
j_gene: TRBJ2-1
d_gene: TRBD2
abundance: many
v_gene: TRBV7-3

CDR3aa: CSVEHHTEVFF
CDR3nt: TGCAGCGTTGAACATCACACTGAAGTTTTCTTT
j_gene: TRBJ1-1
d_gene: -
abundance: once
v_gene: TRBV29-1

CDR3aa: CASASGSNQPQHF
CDR3nt: TGTGCCAGCGCGTCGGGCAGCAATCAGCCCCAGCATTTT
j_gene: TRBJ1-5
d_gene: -
abundance: -
v_gene: TRBV27

CDR3aa: CASSLFGNEQFF
CDR3nt: TGTGCCAGCAGTTTGTTCGGGAATGAGCAGTTCTTC
j_gene: TRBJ2-1
d_gene: -
abundance: few
v_gene: TRBV28

CDR3aa: CASRSLGVGMEKLFF
CDR3nt: TGTGCCAGCAGAAGCTTAGGAGTGGGCATGGAAAAACTGTTTTTT
j_gene: TRBJ1-4
d_gene: -
abundance: many
v_gene: TRBV7-2

CDR3aa: CASSPDRVQETQYF
CDR3nt: TGTGCCAGCAGCCCGGACAGGGTACAAGAGACCCAGTACTTC
j_gene: TRBJ2-5
d_gene: TRBD1
abundance: many
v_gene: TRBV7-9

CDR3aa: CASSPGWGRLDTYEQYF
CDR3nt: TGTGCCAGCAGCCCCGGATGGGGGCGGCTCGATACCTACGAGCAGTACTTC
j_gene: TRBJ2-7
d_gene: -
abundance: few
v_gene: TRBV5-5